A selection of T cell receptor beta chains follows, all from one sample in a study of T cell changes during pregnancy in multiple sclerosis. Profiled with immunoSEQ multiplex PCR; TCRdb holds only in-frame clones, not every one. Of approximately 72,000 clones listed, around 90% were seen once; the top ten hold 1.5% to 2%. The sequences come from peripheral blood, collected in the first trimester of pregnancy. The receptor source for this set is a female donor in good health, enrolled as a control in a pregnancy study. Each CDR3 is given with its conserved first and last residue. The D gene is left open where the match is weak.

TRBJ2-3	TRBV6-5	NA	TGTGCCAGCGCGAGGGGGGAGGGCCGCACAGATACGCAGTATTTT	CASARGEGRTDTQYF
TRBJ1-2	TRBV28	NA	TGTGCCAGCAGTTCGGCAGGCTCCGGATCAACTTATGGCTACACCTTC	CASSSAGSGSTYGYTF
TRBJ1-2	TRBV18	NA	TGTGCCAGCTCCCCCAGCGACAGTAACTATGGCTACACCTTC	CASSPSDSNYGYTF
TRBJ2-1	TRBV21-1	NA	TGTGCCAGCAGCAAAGATGTAGCGGGGGAGGATGAGCAGTTCTTC	CASSKDVAGEDEQFF
TRBJ2-1	TRBV5-1	NA	TGCGCCAGCAGCCAGACACTCTCCTACAATGAGCAGTTCTTC	CASSQTLSYNEQFF
TRBJ1-1	TRBV20-1	NA	TGCAGTGCTAACCCGGAGGGCAAAGCTTTCTTT	CSANPEGKAFF
TRBJ2-3	TRBV7-2	TRBD2	TGTGCCAGCAGCTTAGCGCCCGGGCGGGAGTGGTATTTT	CASSLAPGREWYF
TRBJ1-5	TRBV18	NA	TGTGCCAGCTCACCTAGCTTTGGCAGGGGCCCTGATCAGCCCCAGCATTTT	CASSPSFGRGPDQPQHF
TRBJ2-7	TRBV28	NA	TGTGCCAGCAGTCCCCGGGACTACGAGCAGTACTTC	CASSPRDYEQYF
TRBJ2-2	TRBV2	TRBD2	TGTGCCAGCAGTGTTTCGAGCGGGAGTCCCGGGGAGCTGTTTTTT	CASSVSSGSPGELFF
TRBJ1-3	TRBV2	NA	TGTGCCAGCAGTGAACTCGGGGAAATCGGAAACACCATATATTTT	CASSELGEIGNTIYF